This TCR beta chain is drawn from a study of cytomegalovirus exposure and HLA in healthy donors. Points on this clone: Its antigen is unknown.

This CDR3 region has 16 residues. The germline V and J ends were trimmed by 0 bases and 0 bases, with 6 bases remaining between them. Germline V CDR1 and CDR2: MNHNS, SASEGT. TCRdb keeps only in-frame clones here, not all; method: immunoSEQ multiplex PCR. The sample includes 300,000 to 400,000 clones, roughly 90% of them seen just once. The study's findings and limits: In vitro checks showed that a few CMV-associated chains really do target CMV antigens.

The sequence came from a young man in good health and CMV-seronegative. The chain combines TRBV6-1 with TRBJ2-6, with D possibly matching TRBD1 (6 bases). Sample: PBMCs. CDR3 in DNA: TGTGCCAGCAGTGAAGCGGACAGCTCTGGGGCCAACGTCCTGACTTTC. This codes for CASSEADSSGANVLTF.